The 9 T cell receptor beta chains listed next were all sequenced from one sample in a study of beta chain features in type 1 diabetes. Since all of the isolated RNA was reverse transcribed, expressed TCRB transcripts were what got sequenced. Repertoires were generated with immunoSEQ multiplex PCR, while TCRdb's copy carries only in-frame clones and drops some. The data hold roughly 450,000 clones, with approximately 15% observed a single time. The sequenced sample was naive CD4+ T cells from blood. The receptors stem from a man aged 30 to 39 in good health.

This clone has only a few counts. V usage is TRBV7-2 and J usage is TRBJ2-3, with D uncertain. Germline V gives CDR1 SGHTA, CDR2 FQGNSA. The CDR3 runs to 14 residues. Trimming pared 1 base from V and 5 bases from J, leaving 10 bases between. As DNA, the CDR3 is TGTGCCAGCAGCTTAGTCGACGGAATAGATACGCAGTATTTT. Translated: CASSLVDGIDTQYF.

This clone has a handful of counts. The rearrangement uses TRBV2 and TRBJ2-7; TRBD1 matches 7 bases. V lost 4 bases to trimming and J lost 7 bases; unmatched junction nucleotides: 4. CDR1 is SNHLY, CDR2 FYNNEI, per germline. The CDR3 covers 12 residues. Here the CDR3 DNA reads TGTGCCAGCAGTGCGACAGGGTTGGAGCAGTACGTC. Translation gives CASSATGLEQYV.

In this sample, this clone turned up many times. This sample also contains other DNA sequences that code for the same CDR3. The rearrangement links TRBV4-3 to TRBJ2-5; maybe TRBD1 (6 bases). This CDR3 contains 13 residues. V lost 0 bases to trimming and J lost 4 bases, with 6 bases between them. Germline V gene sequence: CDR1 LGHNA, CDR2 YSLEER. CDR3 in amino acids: CASSQDRGETQYF. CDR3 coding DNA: TGCGCCAGCAGCCAAGACAGGGGAGAGACCCAGTACTTC.

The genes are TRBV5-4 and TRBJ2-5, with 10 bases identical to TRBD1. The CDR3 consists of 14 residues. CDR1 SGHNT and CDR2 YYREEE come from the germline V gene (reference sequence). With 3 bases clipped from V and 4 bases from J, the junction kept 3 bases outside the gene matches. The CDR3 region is CASSSGQGTETQYF. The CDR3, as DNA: TGTGCCAGCAGCTCGGGACAGGGGACAGAGACCCAGTACTTC.

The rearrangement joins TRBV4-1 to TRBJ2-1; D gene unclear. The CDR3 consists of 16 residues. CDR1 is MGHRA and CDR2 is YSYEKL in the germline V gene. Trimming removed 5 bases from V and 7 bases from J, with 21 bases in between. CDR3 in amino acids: CASSLLLLGDGNEQFF. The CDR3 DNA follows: TGCGCCAGCAGCTTACTACTCTTGGGTGATGGGAATGAGCAGTTCTTC.

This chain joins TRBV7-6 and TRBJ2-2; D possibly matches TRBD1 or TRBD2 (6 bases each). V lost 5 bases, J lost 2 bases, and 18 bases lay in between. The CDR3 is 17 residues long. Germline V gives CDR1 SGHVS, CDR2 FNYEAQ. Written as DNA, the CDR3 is TGTGCCAGCAGCCCGCTTTGGGGGGCCGGTAACACCGGGGAGCTGTTTTTT. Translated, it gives CASSPLWGAGNTGELFF.

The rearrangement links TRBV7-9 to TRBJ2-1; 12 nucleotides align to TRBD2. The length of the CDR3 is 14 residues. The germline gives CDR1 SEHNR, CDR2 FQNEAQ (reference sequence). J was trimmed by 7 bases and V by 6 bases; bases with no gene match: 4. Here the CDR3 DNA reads TGTGCCAGCAGGGCTAGCGGGAGGGGAAATGAGCAGTTCTTC. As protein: CASRASGRGNEQFF.

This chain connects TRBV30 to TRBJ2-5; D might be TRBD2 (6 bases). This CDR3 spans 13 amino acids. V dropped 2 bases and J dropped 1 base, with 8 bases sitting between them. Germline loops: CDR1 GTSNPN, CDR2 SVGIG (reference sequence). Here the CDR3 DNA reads TGTGCCTGGAGTTGGACTACCCAAGAGACCCAGTACTTC. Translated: CAWSWTTQETQYF.

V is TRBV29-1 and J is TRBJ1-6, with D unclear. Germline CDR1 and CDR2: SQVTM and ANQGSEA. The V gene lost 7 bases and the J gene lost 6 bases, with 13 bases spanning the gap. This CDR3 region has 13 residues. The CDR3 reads CSGLTGPNSPLHF. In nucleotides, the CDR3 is TGCAGCGGACTGACGGGCCCTAATTCACCCCTCCACTTT.